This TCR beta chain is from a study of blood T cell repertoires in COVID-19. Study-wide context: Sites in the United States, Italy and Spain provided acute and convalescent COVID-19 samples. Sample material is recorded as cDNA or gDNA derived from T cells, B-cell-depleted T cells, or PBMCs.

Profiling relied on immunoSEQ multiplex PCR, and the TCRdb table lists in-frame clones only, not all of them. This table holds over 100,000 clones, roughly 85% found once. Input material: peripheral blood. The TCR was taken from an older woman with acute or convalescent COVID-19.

The CDR3 spells CASSLFGTSEVRQFF. The CDR3 DNA is TGTGCCAGCAGCTTATTTGGTACTAGCGAGGTGAGGCAGTTCTTC. The V and J genes are TRBV7-8 and TRBJ2-1; 7 nucleotides match TRBD2. This CDR3 is 15 amino acids long. J was trimmed by 12 bases and V by 2 bases; bases with no gene match: 13. Germline V gives CDR1 SGHVS, CDR2 FQNEAQ. The full variable domain, completed using reference TRBV7-8 and TRBJ2-1, is GAGVSQSPRYKVAKRGQDVALRCDPISGHVSLFWYQQALGQGPEFLTYFQNEAQLDKSGLPSDRFFAERPEGSVSTLKIQRTQQEDSAVYLCASSLFGTSEVRQFFGPGTRLTVL.